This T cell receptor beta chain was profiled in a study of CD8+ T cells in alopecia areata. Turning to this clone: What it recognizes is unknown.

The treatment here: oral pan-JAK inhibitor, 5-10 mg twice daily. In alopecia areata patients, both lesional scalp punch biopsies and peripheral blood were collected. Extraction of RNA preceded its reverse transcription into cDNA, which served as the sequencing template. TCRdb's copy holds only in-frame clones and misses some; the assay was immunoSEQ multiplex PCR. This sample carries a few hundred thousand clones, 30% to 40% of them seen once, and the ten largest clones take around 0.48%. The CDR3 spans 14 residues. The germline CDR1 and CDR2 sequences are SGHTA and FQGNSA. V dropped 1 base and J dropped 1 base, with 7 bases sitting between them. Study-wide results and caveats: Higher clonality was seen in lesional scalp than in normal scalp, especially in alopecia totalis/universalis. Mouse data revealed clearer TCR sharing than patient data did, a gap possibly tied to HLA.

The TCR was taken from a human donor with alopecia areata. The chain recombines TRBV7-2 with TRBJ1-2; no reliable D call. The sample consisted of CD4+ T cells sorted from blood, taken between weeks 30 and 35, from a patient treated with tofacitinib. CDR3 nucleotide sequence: TGTGCCAGCAGCTTAGAGCGGGGTAACTATGGCTACACCTTC. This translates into CASSLERGNYGYTF.